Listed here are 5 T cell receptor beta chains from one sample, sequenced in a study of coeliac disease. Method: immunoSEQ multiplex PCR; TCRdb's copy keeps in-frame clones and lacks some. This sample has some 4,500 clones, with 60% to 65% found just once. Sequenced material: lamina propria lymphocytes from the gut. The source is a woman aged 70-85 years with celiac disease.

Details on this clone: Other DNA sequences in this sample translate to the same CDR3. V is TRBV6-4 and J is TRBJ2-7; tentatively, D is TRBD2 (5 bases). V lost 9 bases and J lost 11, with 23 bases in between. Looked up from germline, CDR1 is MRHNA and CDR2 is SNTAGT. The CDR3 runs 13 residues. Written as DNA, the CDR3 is TGTGCCAGTAGCGAGCGCTCCACTTTACGAGAGTACTTC. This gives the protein CASSERSTLREYF.

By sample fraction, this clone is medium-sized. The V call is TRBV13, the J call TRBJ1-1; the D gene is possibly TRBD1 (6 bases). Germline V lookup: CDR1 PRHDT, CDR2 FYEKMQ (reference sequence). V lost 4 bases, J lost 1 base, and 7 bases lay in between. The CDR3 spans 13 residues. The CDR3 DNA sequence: TGTGCCAGCAGCTCGGACAGGAACACTGAAGCTTTCTTT. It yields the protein CASSSDRNTEAFF.

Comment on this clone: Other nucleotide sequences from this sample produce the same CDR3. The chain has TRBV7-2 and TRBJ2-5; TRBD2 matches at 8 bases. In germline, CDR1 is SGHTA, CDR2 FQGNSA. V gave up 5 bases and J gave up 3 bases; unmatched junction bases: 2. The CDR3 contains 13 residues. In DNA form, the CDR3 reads TGTGCCAGCAGCCGGGGGGGGGAAGAGACCCAGTACTTC. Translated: CASSRGGEETQYF.

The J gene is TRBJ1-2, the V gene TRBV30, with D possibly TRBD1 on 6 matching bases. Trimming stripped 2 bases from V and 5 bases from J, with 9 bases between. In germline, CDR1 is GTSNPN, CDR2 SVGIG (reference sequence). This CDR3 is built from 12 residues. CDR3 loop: CAWSPQGYGYTF. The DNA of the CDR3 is TGTGCCTGGAGTCCCCAGGGGTATGGCTACACCTTC.

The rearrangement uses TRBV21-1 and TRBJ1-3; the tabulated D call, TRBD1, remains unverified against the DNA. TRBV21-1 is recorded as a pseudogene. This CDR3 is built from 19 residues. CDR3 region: CASSKGGTLPTPSGNTIYF. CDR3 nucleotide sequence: TGTGCCAGCAGCAAAGGAGGGACACTCCCTACTCCCTCTGGAAACACCATATATTTT.